This T cell receptor beta chain derives from a study of Graves' ophthalmopathy and Graves' hyperthyroidism. Findings and caveats of the study: Ophthalmopathy progression was predicted by the model at more than 55% sensitivity and about 79% specificity.

This clonotype came up once. Its antigen remains unidentified. This CDR3 is missing its conserved last phenylalanine or tryptophan, likely due to a read error. The limits of the CDR3 on the DNA are not certain, so only TCRdb's listed CDR3 is given. TCR beta CDR3 amplification used RNA transcripts. The authors performed first-round RT-PCR with HTBI primers and then a second-round multiplex PCR. TCRdb recomputed calls from the multiplex PCR reads with MiXCR, one row per CDR3 protein. The sample lists some 1.1 million distinct CDR3 sequences, less than 45% occurring once. The germline CDR1 and CDR2 sequences are SGHTA and FQGNSA. Both ends counted, the CDR3 spans 11 residues. Excluded: other autoimmune disease, uncontrolled infection, pregnancy or lactation.

The sample was peripheral blood or thyroid tissue (not recorded which). The sequence was obtained from an adult man with Graves' hyperthyroidism. The V and J genes are TRBV7-2 and TRBJ1-1. The CDR3 region is CASSLRQGANY.